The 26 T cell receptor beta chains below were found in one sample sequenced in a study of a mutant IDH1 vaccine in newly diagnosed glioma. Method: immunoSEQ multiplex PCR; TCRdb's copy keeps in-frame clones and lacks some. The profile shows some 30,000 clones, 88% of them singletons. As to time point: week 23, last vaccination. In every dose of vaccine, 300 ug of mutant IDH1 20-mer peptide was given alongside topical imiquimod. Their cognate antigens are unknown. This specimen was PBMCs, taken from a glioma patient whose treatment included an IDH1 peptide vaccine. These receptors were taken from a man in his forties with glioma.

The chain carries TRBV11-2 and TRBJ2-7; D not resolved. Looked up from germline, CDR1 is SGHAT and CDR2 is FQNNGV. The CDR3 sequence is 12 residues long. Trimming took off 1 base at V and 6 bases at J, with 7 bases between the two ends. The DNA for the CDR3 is TGTGCCAGCAGCTTAGTAAGGGCCGAGCAGTACTTC. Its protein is CASSLVRAEQYF.

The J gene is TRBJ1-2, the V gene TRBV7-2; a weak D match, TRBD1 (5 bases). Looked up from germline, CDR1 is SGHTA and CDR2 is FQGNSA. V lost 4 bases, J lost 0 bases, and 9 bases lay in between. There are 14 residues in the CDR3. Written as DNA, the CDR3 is TGTGCCAGCAGCTCACCGACAGCTAACTATGGCTACACCTTC. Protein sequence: CASSSPTANYGYTF. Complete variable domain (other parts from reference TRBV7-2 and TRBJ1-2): GAGVSQSPSNKVTEKGKDVELRCDPISGHTALYWYRQSLGQGLEFLIYFQGNSAPDKSGLPSDRFSAERTGGSVSTLTIQRTQQEDSAVYLCASSSPTANYGYTFGSGTRLTVV.

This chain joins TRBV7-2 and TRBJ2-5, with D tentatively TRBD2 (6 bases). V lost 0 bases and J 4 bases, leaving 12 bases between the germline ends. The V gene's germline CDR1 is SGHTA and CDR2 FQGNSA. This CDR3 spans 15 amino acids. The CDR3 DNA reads TGTGCCAGCAGCTTAGCGGGAGGAATCTTAGAGACCCAGTACTTC. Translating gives CASSLAGGILETQYF.

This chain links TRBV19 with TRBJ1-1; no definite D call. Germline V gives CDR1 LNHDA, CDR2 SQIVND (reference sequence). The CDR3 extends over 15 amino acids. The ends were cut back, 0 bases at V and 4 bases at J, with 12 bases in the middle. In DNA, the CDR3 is TGTGCCAGTAGTATAGATGGAGAATTAACCACTGAAGCTTTCTTT. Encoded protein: CASSIDGELTTEAFF.

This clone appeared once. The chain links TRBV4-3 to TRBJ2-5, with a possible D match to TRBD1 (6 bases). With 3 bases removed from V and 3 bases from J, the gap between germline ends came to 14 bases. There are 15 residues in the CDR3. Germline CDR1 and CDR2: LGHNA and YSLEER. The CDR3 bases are TGCGCCAGCAGCCAGGAACGGACAGCTAAAGAGACCCAGTACTTC. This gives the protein CASSQERTAKETQYF.

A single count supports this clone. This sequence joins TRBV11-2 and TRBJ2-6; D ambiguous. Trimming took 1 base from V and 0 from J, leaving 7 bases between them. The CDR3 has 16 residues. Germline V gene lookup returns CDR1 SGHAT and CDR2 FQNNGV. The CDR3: CASSLGASSGANVLTF. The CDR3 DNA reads TGTGCCAGCAGCTTAGGGGCGAGCTCTGGGGCCAACGTCCTGACTTTC.

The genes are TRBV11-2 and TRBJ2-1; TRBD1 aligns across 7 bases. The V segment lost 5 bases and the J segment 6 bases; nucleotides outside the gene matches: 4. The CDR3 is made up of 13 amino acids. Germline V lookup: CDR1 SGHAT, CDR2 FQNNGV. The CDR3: CASSLDRANEQFF. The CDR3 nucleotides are TGTGCCAGCAGCCTCGACAGGGCCAATGAGCAGTTCTTC.

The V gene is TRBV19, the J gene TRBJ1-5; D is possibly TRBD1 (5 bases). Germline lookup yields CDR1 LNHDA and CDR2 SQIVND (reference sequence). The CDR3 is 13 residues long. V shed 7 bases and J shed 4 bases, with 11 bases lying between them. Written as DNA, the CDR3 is TGTGCCAGTACTAGGGACGGGAATCAGCCCCAGCATTTT. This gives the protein CASTRDGNQPQHF.

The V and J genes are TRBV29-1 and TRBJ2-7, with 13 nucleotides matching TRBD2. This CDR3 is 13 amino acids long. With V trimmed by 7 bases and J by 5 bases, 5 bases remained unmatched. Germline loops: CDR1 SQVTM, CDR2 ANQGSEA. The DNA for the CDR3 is TGCAGCGCCCGAGGACTAGCGGGAGACGAGCAGTACTTC. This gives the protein CSARGLAGDEQYF.

CDR3: CASKHYRATNEKLFF. The CDR3 region has the DNA TGTGCCAGCAAGCACTACAGGGCGACTAATGAAAAACTGTTTTTT. This chain joins TRBV6-5 and TRBJ1-4; a possible D gene is TRBD1 (6 bases). The V and J ends lost 7 bases and 2 bases respectively, with 14 bases between them. Germline V gene lookup returns CDR1 MNHEY and CDR2 SVGAGI. The CDR3 sequence is 15 residues long.

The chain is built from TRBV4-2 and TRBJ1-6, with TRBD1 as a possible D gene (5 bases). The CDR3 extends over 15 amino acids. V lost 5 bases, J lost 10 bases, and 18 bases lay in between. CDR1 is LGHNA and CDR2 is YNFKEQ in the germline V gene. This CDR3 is CASSSLDQGNSPLHF. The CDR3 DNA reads TGTGCCAGCAGCTCTTTAGATCAGGGAAACTCACCCCTCCACTTT.

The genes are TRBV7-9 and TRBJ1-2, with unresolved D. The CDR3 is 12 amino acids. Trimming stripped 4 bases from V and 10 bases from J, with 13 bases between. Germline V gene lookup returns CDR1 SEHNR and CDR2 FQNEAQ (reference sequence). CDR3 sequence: CASSSRTADYTF. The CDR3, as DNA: TGTGCCAGCAGCTCACGCACAGCAGACTACACCTTC.

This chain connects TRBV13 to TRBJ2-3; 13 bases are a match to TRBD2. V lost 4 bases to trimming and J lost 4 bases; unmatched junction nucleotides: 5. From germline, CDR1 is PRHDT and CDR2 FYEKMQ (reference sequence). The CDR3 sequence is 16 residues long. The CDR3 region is CASSSDTSGGADTQYF. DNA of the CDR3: TGTGCCAGCAGCTCGGATACTAGCGGGGGGGCAGATACGCAGTATTTT.

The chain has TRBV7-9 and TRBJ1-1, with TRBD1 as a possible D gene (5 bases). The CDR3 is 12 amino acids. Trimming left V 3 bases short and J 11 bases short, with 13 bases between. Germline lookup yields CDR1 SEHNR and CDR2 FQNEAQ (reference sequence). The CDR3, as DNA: TGTGCCAGCAGCTTGTTGAGGGGTATTGCTTTCTTT. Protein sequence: CASSLLRGIAFF.

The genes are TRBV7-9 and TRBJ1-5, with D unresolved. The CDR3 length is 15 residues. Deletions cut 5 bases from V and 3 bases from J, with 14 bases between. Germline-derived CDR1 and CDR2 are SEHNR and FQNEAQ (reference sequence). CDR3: CASSIGGGINQPQHF. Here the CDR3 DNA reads TGTGCCAGCAGCATAGGCGGAGGGATCAATCAGCCCCAGCATTTT.

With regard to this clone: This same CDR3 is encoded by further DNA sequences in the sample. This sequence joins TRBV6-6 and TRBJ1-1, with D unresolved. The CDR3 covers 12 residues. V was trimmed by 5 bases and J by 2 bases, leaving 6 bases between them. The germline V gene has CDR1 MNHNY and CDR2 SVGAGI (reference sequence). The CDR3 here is CASSQTNTEAFF. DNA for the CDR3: TGTGCCAGCAGTCAAACCAACACTGAAGCTTTCTTT.

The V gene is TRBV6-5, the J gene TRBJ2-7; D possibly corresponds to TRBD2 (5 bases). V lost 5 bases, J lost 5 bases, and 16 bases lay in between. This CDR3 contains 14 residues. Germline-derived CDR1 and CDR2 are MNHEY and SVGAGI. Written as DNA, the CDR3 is TGTGCCAGCAGTACCCCCCCCGGGAACAACGAGCAGTACTTC. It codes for CASSTPPGNNEQYF.

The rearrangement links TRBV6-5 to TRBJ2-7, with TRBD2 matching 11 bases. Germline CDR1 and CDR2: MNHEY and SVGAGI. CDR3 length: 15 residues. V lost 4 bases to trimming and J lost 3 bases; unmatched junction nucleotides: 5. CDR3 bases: TGTGCCAGCAGTTCCCGTCTAGCGGGAGGCTACGAGCAGTACTTC. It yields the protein CASSSRLAGGYEQYF.

CDR3 sequence (DNA): TGTGCCAGTAGTACCGGACAGGTAGACAAACTGTTTTTT. Its protein is CASSTGQVDKLFF. The chain combines TRBV19 with TRBJ1-4; 7 nucleotides align to TRBD1. This CDR3 region has 13 residues. V gave up 4 bases and J gave up 11 bases; unmatched junction bases: 7. The germline V gene has CDR1 LNHDA and CDR2 SQIVND (reference sequence). Together with reference TRBV19 and TRBJ1-4, the CDR3 gives the full variable domain: DGGITQSPKYLFRKEGQNVTLSCEQNLNHDAMYWYRQDPGQGLRLIYYSQIVNDFQKGDIAEGYSVSREKKESFPLTVTSAQKNPTAFYLCASSTGQVDKLFFGSGTQLSVL.

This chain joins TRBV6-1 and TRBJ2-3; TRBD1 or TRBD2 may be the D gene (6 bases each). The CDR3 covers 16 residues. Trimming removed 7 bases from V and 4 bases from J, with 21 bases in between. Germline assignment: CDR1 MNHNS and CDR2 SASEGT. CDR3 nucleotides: TGTGCCAGCACTGAGAGGGGGGCCACTAGCCCAGATACGCAGTATTTT. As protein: CASTERGATSPDTQYF.

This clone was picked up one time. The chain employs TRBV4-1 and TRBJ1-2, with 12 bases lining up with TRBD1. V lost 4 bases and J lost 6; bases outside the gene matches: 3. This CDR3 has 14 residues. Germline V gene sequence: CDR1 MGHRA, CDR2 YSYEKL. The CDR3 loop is CASSRGTGGDGYTF. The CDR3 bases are TGCGCCAGCAGCCGGGGGACAGGGGGCGATGGCTACACCTTC.

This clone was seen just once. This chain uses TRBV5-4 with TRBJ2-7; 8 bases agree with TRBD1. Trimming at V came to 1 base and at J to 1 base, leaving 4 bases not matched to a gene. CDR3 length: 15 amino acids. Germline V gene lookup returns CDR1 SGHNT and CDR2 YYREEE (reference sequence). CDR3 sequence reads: CASSLRRGPSYEQYV. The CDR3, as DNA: TGTGCCAGCAGCTTGCGCAGGGGGCCTTCCTACGAGCAGTACGTC.

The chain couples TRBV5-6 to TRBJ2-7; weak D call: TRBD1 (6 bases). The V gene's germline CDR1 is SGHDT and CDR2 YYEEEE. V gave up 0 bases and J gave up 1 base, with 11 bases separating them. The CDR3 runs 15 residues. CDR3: CASSLDRVWSYEQYV. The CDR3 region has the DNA TGTGCCAGCAGCTTGGACAGGGTTTGGTCCTACGAGCAGTACGTC.

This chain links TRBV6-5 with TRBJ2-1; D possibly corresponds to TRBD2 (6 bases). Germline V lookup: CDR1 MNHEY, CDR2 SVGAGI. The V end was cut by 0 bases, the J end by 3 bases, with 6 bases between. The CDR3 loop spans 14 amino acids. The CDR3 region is CASSYSTSYNEQFF. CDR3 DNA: TGTGCCAGCAGTTACTCGACTAGCTACAATGAGCAGTTCTTC.

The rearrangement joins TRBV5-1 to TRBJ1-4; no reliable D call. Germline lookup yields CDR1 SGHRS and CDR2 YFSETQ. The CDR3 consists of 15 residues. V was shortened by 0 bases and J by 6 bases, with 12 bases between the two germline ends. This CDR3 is CASSLGLIRDEKLFF. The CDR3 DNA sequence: TGCGCCAGCAGCTTGGGGCTCATTCGGGATGAAAAACTGTTTTTT.

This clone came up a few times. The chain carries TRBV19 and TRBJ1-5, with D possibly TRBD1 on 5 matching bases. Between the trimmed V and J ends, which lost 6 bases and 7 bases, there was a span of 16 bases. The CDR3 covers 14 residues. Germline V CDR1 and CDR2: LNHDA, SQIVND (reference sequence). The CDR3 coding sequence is TGTGCCAGTAGGGGTTGGGAGGGGAACCAGCCCCAGCATTTT. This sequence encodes CASRGWEGNQPQHF.